These 18 T cell receptor beta chains were all obtained from the same sample, sequenced in a study of T cell responses to AZD1222 COVID-19 vaccine. Profiled with immunoSEQ multiplex PCR; TCRdb holds only in-frame clones, not every one. Here the sample spans around 170,000 clones, less than 95% being singletons. This specimen consisted of peripheral blood, obtained on day 0 of AZD1222 vaccination. These receptor sequences come from an adult in good health.

The V and J genes are TRBV5-1 and TRBJ1-3; D might be TRBD1 (6 bases). The CDR3 spans 16 residues. CDR1 SGHRS and CDR2 YFSETQ come from the germline V gene. Trimming shortened V by 4 bases and J by 0 bases, and 14 bases separated the two germline ends. In DNA, the CDR3 is TGCGCCAGCAGCCCGGACAGTCGCCCCTCTGGAAACACCATATATTTT. Translated: CASSPDSRPSGNTIYF. The full variable domain, rest sourced from reference TRBV5-1 and TRBJ1-3, is KAGVTQTPRYLIKTRGQQVTLSCSPISGHRSVSWYQQTPGQGLQFLFEYFSETQRNKGNFPGRFSGRQFSNSRSEMNVSTLELGDSALYLCASSPDSRPSGNTIYFGEGSWLTVV.

J is TRBJ1-4 and V is TRBV6-1; 7 positions agree with TRBD1. Germline V gene data show CDR1 as MNHNS and CDR2 as SASEGT. The length of the CDR3 is 12 residues. J gave up 13 bases and V 6 bases, and 8 bases lay outside the gene matches. CDR3 in amino acids: CASRGGSGVLFF. Written as DNA, the CDR3 is TGTGCCAGCAGAGGGGGCAGCGGTGTACTGTTTTTT.

The gene calls are TRBV28 and TRBJ2-2; possibly TRBD2 for D (5 bases). Germline V lookup: CDR1 MDHEN, CDR2 SYDVKM. CDR3 length equals 15 residues. V dropped 5 bases and J dropped 4 bases, with 14 bases sitting between them. This chain's CDR3 is CASSHRRTVTGELFF. CDR3 coding DNA: TGTGCCAGCAGTCACCGTCGGACTGTCACCGGGGAGCTGTTTTTT.

The gene calls are TRBV14 and TRBJ2-2; D is uncertain. This CDR3 region has 16 residues. Per germline, CDR1 SGHDN and CDR2 FVKESK. The ends were cut back, 0 bases at V and 4 bases at J, with 12 bases in the middle. This CDR3 reads CASSQDSRHGTGELFF. The CDR3 region has the DNA TGTGCCAGCAGCCAAGACTCCCGACACGGCACCGGGGAGCTGTTTTTT.

This chain links TRBV9 with TRBJ1-2; D not certain. CDR1 SGDLS and CDR2 YYNGEE come from the germline V gene. CDR3 length equals 16 residues. The V gene lost 5 bases and the J gene lost 4 bases, with 21 bases spanning the gap. The CDR3 reads CASRSTARTKRYGYTF. In nucleotides, the CDR3 is TGTGCCAGCAGATCGACCGCTCGGACTAAACGCTATGGCTACACCTTC.

This chain joins TRBV24-1 and TRBJ2-7; D is unclear. Germline V lookup: CDR1 KGHDR, CDR2 SFDVKD. V shed 3 bases and J shed 3 bases, with 11 bases lying between them. The CDR3 runs to 14 residues. The CDR3 DNA sequence: TGTGCCACCAGTGATCGGGCTATAAACTACGAGCAGTACTTC. Encoded protein: CATSDRAINYEQYF.

V and J are TRBV28 and TRBJ2-2, with TRBD2 matching over 12 bases. This CDR3 region has 17 residues. The junction had 2 bases not matched to a gene; V was cut back by 2 bases and J by 1 base. CDR1 and CDR2 (germline): MDHEN, SYDVKM. The CDR3 protein is CASSLASGGVNTGELFF. CDR3 nucleotides: TGTGCCAGCAGTTTAGCTAGCGGGGGGGTGAACACCGGGGAGCTGTTTTTT.

The chain couples TRBV5-1 to TRBJ2-7, with D tentatively TRBD1 (6 bases). Trimming stripped 4 bases from V and 0 bases from J, with 8 bases between. Germline CDR1 and CDR2: SGHRS and YFSETQ. The CDR3 length is 13 residues. The CDR3 DNA follows: TGCGCCAGCAGCGCGGACAGCTCCTACGAGCAGTACTTC. Translation gives CASSADSSYEQYF.

In this sample, this clone turned up once. The gene calls are TRBV9 and TRBJ2-3; D not certain. CDR1 and CDR2 (germline): SGDLS, YYNGEE. The CDR3 covers 12 residues. The V end was cut by 1 base, the J end by 2 bases, with 2 bases between. The CDR3 nucleotides are TGTGCCAGCAGCGTACTCACAGATACGCAGTATTTT. Amino acid sequence: CASSVLTDTQYF. The entire variable domain, with the rest obtained from reference TRBV9 and TRBJ2-3, is as follows: DSGVTQTPKHLITATGQRVTLRCSPRSGDLSVYWYQQSLDQGLQFLIQYYNGEERAKGNILERFSAQQFPDLHSELNLSSLELGDSALYFCASSVLTDTQYFGPGTRLTVL.

The J gene is TRBJ1-2, the V gene TRBV12-3 or TRBV12-4; possible D gene TRBD1, 6 bases. V lost 3 bases, J lost 4 bases, and 9 bases lay in between. The CDR3 covers 13 residues. Written as DNA, the CDR3 is TGTGCCAGCAGTTTGGGGGGGGCCTATGGCTACACCTTC. This codes for CASSLGGAYGYTF.

The chain joins TRBV6-5 to TRBJ2-3, with 9 bases fitting TRBD1. The CDR3 is 14 residues long. Germline V gene data show CDR1 as MNHEY and CDR2 as SVGAGI. Trimming removed 5 bases from V and 8 bases from J; junction bases left unmatched: 8. CDR3 bases: TGTGCCAGCAGTCCAGGGGACAGGGAGGGTACGCAGTATTTT. Its translation: CASSPGDREGTQYF.

The chain carries TRBV6-5 and TRBJ1-5; D may be TRBD1 (5 bases). Germline CDR1 MNHEY, CDR2 SVGAGI. Trimming pared 8 bases from V and 0 bases from J, leaving 14 bases between. This CDR3 is built from 15 residues. The CDR3, as DNA: TGTGCCAGCCGAGGGAGGACAAATAGCAATCAGCCCCAGCATTTT. It yields the protein CASRGRTNSNQPQHF.

The chain recombines TRBV27 with TRBJ1-5; 8 nucleotides agree with TRBD1. The ends lost 8 bases at V and 6 bases at J; junction bases unmatched: 3. The CDR3 is made up of 12 amino acids. Looked up from germline, CDR1 is MNHEY and CDR2 is SMNVEV (reference sequence). The CDR3 DNA reads as TGTGCCAGCGGGCAGGGGGCTCAGCCCCAGCATTTT. It encodes CASGQGAQPQHF.

V and J are TRBV29-1 and TRBJ2-5; 9 bases are a match to TRBD1. Unmatched junction bases numbered 9, after V lost 7 bases and J lost 6 bases. The CDR3 totals 13 residues. Germline V gives CDR1 SQVTM, CDR2 ANQGSEA. CDR3 DNA: TGCAGCGCTTCGACAGGGGGATGGAAGACCCAGTACTTC. Residues: CSASTGGWKTQYF. The full variable domain, with the rest looked up from reference TRBV29-1 and TRBJ2-5, is SAVISQKPSRDICQRGTSLTIQCQVDSQVTMMFWYRQQPGQSLTLIATANQGSEATYESGFVIDKFPISRPNLTFSTLTVSNMSPEDSSIYLCSASTGGWKTQYFGPGTRLLVL.

The chain combines TRBV7-2 with TRBJ1-4; D may be TRBD1 (6 bases). The V end was cut by 5 bases, the J end by 6 bases, with 13 bases between. CDR3 size: 14 residues. Per germline, CDR1 SGHTA and CDR2 FQGNSA. The CDR3 spells CASSLRGSDEKLFF. Written as DNA, the CDR3 is TGTGCCAGCAGCCTCAGGGGAAGCGATGAAAAACTGTTTTTT.

The rearrangement joins TRBV7-2 to TRBJ1-5; 9 positions agree with TRBD1. Germline loops: CDR1 SGHTA, CDR2 FQGNSA. CDR3 length: 14 residues. V shed 4 bases and J 6 bases; nucleotides not matched to a gene: 4. In DNA, the CDR3 is TGTGCCAGCAGCTACAGGGGGCAGGGTCAGCCCCAGCATTTT. Protein product: CASSYRGQGQPQHF.

The chain couples TRBV27 to TRBJ1-2, with D maybe TRBD1 (5 bases). The CDR3 runs 16 residues. Germline assignment: CDR1 MNHEY and CDR2 SMNVEV (reference sequence). The V and J ends lost 2 bases and 11 bases respectively, with 24 bases between them. CDR3 in amino acids: CASSLIPVRRGPGYTF. As DNA, the CDR3 is TGTGCCAGCAGTTTAATCCCTGTCCGAAGGGGACCGGGGTACACCTTC.

V gene TRBV7-2 combines with J gene TRBJ2-2; 7 positions agree with TRBD1. Germline V gene sequence: CDR1 SGHTA, CDR2 FQGNSA. V shed 4 bases and J 7 bases; nucleotides not matched to a gene: 9. CDR3 length equals 15 residues. For the CDR3, the DNA is TGTGCCAGCAGCTCCCGACAGGGAGCGAGCGGGGAGCTGTTTTTT. As protein: CASSSRQGASGELFF.